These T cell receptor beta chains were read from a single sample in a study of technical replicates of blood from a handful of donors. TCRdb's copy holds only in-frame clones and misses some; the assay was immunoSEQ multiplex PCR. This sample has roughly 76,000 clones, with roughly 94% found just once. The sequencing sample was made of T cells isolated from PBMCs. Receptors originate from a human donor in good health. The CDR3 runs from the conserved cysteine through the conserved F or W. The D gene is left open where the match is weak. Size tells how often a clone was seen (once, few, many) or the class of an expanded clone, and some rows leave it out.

CDR3nt: TGTGCCAGTAGTATAGAGGGAGGGCAGGACGGGACCCAGTACTTC
CDR3aa: CASSIEGGQDGTQYF
j_gene: TRBJ2-5
d_gene: TRBD2
v_gene: TRBV19
abundance: -

CDR3nt: TGTGCCAGCAGTGGACAGGGCTCCTACGAGCAGTACTTC
CDR3aa: CASSGQGSYEQYF
j_gene: TRBJ2-7
d_gene: TRBD1
v_gene: TRBV6-1
abundance: -

CDR3nt: TGTGCCAGCAGCTTGGACGGAACAGGGGGGGCTAATGAAAAACTGTTTTTT
CDR3aa: CASSLDGTGGANEKLFF
j_gene: TRBJ1-4
d_gene: TRBD1
v_gene: TRBV5-8
abundance: -

CDR3nt: TGTGCCACGGGGCCGGGACTAGAGTACAATGAGCAGTTCTTC
CDR3aa: CATGPGLEYNEQFF
j_gene: TRBJ2-1
d_gene: TRBD2
v_gene: TRBV15
abundance: -

CDR3nt: TGTGCCAGCTCTCAAGAGACCCAGTACTTC
CDR3aa: CASSQETQYF
j_gene: TRBJ2-5
d_gene: -
v_gene: TRBV7-2
abundance: -

CDR3nt: TGTGCCAGTAGTGACACTCCCTCCTACGAGCAGTACTTC
CDR3aa: CASSDTPSYEQYF
j_gene: TRBJ2-7
d_gene: -
v_gene: TRBV19
abundance: once

CDR3nt: TGCGCCAGCAGCCAAACCTTAGTCTACGAGCAGTACTTC
CDR3aa: CASSQTLVYEQYF
j_gene: TRBJ2-7
d_gene: -
v_gene: TRBV4-1
abundance: few

CDR3nt: TGCGCCAGCAGCTTGGATTCAGGGTGGGATGAGCAGTTCTTC
CDR3aa: CASSLDSGWDEQFF
j_gene: TRBJ2-1
d_gene: -
v_gene: TRBV5-1
abundance: -

CDR3nt: TGCAGCGTTGAAGCTGCGGGGACAGCCTCCTACGAGCAGTACTTC
CDR3aa: CSVEAAGTASYEQYF
j_gene: TRBJ2-7
d_gene: -
v_gene: TRBV29-1
abundance: -

CDR3nt: TGTGCCAGCATTATTAGGCCACGAGGAGCCTACGAGCAGTACTTC
CDR3aa: CASIIRPRGAYEQYF
j_gene: TRBJ2-7
d_gene: -
v_gene: TRBV2
abundance: -

CDR3nt: TGCAGTGCGGAACAGGGTGAACTGTTTTTT
CDR3aa: CSAEQGELFF
j_gene: TRBJ1-4
d_gene: -
v_gene: TRBV20-1
abundance: -

CDR3nt: TGTGCCAGTAGTATTATGGGAGGCAATGAGCAGTTCTTC
CDR3aa: CASSIMGGNEQFF
j_gene: TRBJ2-1
d_gene: -
v_gene: TRBV19
abundance: once

CDR3nt: TGTGCCACCAGCGAGCAGGACAGGGGGTTCGCAGATACGCAGTATTTT
CDR3aa: CATSEQDRGFADTQYF
j_gene: TRBJ2-3
d_gene: TRBD1
v_gene: TRBV15
abundance: -

CDR3nt: TGTGCCAGCAGTTTGGGACAGGGTACCTACGAGCAGTACTTC
CDR3aa: CASSLGQGTYEQYF
j_gene: TRBJ2-7
d_gene: TRBD1
v_gene: TRBV27
abundance: -

CDR3nt: TGCGCCAGCAGCTGGACAGGTCACACCGGGGAGCTGTTTTTT
CDR3aa: CASSWTGHTGELFF
j_gene: TRBJ2-2
d_gene: TRBD1
v_gene: TRBV5-1
abundance: -

CDR3nt: TGTGCCAGCAGCTGGGGGACAGCGAGTAACTATGGCTACACCTTC
CDR3aa: CASSWGTASNYGYTF
j_gene: TRBJ1-2
d_gene: TRBD1
v_gene: TRBV7-9
abundance: -

CDR3nt: TGTGCCAGCAGTACCGGGACAGGGCTCTACGAGCAGTACTTC
CDR3aa: CASSTGTGLYEQYF
j_gene: TRBJ2-7
d_gene: TRBD1
v_gene: TRBV2
abundance: -

CDR3nt: TGTGCCAGCAGCACGATGCCGGGACTAGCGGGAGTTGTAGCCAAAAACATTCAGTACTTC
CDR3aa: CASSTMPGLAGVVAKNIQYF
j_gene: TRBJ2-4
d_gene: TRBD2
v_gene: TRBV13
abundance: -

CDR3nt: TGTGCCACCAGCAGAGATGAGGGACACCAGAACACTGAAGCTTTCTTT
CDR3aa: CATSRDEGHQNTEAFF
j_gene: TRBJ1-1
d_gene: -
v_gene: TRBV15
abundance: -

CDR3nt: TGTGCCAGCAGCTTAGGACAGGGTAAATACGAGCAGTACTTC
CDR3aa: CASSLGQGKYEQYF
j_gene: TRBJ2-7
d_gene: TRBD1
v_gene: TRBV7-9
abundance: -

CDR3nt: TGTGCCAGCAGCCATGGGGTAGGGGGCTGGAACACTGAAGCTTTCTTT
CDR3aa: CASSHGVGGWNTEAFF
j_gene: TRBJ1-1
d_gene: TRBD1
v_gene: TRBV14
abundance: -

CDR3nt: TGTGCCAGTTCGAGATACTCTGGAAACACCATATATTTT
CDR3aa: CASSRYSGNTIYF
j_gene: TRBJ1-3
d_gene: -
v_gene: TRBV19
abundance: -

CDR3nt: TGTGCCAGCAGTGTGGGACAGGCTAATGGTGGAAACACCATATATTTT
CDR3aa: CASSVGQANGGNTIYF
j_gene: TRBJ1-3
d_gene: TRBD1
v_gene: TRBV2
abundance: once

CDR3nt: TGTGCCAGCAGCTTCCTCCCCTACGAGCAGTACTTC
CDR3aa: CASSFLPYEQYF
j_gene: TRBJ2-7
d_gene: -
v_gene: TRBV7-9
abundance: -